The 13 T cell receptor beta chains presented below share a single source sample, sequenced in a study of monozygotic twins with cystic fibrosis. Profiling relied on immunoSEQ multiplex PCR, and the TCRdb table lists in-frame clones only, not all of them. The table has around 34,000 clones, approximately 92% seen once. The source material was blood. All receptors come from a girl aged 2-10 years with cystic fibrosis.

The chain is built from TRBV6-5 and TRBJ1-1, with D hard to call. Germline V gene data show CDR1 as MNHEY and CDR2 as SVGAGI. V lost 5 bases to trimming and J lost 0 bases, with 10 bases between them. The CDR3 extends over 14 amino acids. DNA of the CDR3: TGTGCCAGCAGTCCTCAGCTCATGAACACTGAAGCTTTCTTT. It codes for CASSPQLMNTEAFF.

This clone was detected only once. This chain's CDR3 is CASSDLSATGTGYNQPQHF. As DNA, the CDR3 is TGTGCCAGCAGCGATTTAAGCGCGACGGGGACAGGCTACAATCAGCCCCAGCATTTT. The chain combines TRBV11-3 with TRBJ1-5, with 8 bases aligning to TRBD1. The CDR3 has 19 amino acids. Looked up from germline, CDR1 is SGHNT and CDR2 is YENEEA. V lost 5 bases to trimming and J lost 3 bases; unmatched junction nucleotides: 18.

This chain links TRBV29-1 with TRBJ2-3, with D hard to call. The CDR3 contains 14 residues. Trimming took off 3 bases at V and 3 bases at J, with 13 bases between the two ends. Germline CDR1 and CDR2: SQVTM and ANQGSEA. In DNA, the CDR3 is TGCAGCGTTGATCAAGCTGGTAGAACAGATACGCAGTATTTT. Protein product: CSVDQAGRTDTQYF.

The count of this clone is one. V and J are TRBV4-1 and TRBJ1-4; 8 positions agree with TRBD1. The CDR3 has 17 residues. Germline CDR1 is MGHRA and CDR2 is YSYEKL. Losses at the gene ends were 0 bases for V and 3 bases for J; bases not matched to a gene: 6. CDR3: CASSQDSTGASNEKLFF. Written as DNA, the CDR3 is TGCGCCAGCAGCCAAGATTCGACAGGGGCCTCTAATGAAAAACTGTTTTTT.

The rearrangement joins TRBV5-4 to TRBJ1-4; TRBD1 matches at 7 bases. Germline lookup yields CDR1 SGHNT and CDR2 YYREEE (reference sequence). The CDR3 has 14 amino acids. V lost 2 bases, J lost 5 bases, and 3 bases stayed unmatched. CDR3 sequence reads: CASSFRDRNEKLFF. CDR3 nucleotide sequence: TGTGCCAGCAGCTTCCGGGACAGAAATGAAAAACTGTTTTTT.

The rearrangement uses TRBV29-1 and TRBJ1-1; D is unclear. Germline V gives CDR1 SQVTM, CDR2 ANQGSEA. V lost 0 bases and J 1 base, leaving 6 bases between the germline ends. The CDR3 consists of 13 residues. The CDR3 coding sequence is TGCAGCGTTGAAGATGTTACGAACACTGAAGCTTTCTTT. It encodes CSVEDVTNTEAFF.

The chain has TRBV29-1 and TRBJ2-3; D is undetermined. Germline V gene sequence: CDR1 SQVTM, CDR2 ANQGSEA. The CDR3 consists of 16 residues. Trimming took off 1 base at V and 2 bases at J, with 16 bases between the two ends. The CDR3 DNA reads TGCAGCGTTGAAGGTTTGTTTGGAATCCCCACAGATACGCAGTATTTT. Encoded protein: CSVEGLFGIPTDTQYF.

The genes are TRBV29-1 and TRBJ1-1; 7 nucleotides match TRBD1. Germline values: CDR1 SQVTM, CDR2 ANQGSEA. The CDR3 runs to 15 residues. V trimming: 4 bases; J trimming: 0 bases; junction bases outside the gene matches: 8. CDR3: CSVVSGQGVNTEAFF. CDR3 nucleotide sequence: TGCAGCGTTGTAAGTGGGCAGGGGGTGAACACTGAAGCTTTCTTT.

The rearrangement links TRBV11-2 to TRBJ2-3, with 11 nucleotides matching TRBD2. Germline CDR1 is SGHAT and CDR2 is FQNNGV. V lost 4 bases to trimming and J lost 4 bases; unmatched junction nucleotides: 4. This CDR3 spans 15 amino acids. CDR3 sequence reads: CASSSLAGGADTQYF. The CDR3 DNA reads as TGTGCCAGCAGCTCCCTAGCGGGGGGAGCAGATACGCAGTATTTT.

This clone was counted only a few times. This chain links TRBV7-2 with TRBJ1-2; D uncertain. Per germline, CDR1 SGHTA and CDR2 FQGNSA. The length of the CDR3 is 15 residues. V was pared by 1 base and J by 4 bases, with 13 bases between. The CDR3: CASSLERAGPYGYTF. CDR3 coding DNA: TGTGCCAGCAGCTTAGAACGGGCAGGTCCCTATGGCTACACCTTC.

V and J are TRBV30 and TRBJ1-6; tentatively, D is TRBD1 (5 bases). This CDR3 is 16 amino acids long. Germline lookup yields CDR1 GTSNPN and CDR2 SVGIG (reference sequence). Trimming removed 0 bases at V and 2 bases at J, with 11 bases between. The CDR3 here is CAWSVRGPTYNSPLHF. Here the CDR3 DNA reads TGTGCCTGGAGTGTAAGGGGCCCCACCTATAATTCACCCCTCCACTTT.

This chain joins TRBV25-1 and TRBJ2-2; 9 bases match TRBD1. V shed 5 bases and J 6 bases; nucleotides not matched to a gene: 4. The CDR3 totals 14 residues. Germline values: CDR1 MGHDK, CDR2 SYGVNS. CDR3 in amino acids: CASSLQGAAGELFF. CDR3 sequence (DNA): TGTGCCAGCAGTTTACAGGGGGCTGCCGGGGAGCTGTTTTTT.

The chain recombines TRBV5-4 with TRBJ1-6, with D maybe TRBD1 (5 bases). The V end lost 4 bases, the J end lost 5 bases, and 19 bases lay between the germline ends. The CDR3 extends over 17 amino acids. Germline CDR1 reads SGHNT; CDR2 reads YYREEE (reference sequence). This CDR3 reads CASSDLPGTAHNSPLHF. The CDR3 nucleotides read TGTGCCAGCAGCGACCTACCCGGGACGGCACATAATTCACCCCTCCACTTT.